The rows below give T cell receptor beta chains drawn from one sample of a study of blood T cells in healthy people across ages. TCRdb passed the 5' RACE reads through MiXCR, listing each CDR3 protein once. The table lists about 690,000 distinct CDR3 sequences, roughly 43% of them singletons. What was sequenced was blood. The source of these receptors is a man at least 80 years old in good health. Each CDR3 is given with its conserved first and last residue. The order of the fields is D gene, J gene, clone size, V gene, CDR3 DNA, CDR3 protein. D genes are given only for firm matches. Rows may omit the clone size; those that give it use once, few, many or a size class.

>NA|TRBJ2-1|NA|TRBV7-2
TGTGCCAGCCGCCGGGGCCGACTAGACAATGAGCAGTTCTTC
CASRRGRLDNEQFF
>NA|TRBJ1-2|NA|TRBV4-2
TGTGCCAGCAGCCAAACGGGACAAAGATATAACTATGGCTACACCTTC
CASSQTGQRYNYGYTF
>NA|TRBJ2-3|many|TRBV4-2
TGTGCCAGCAGCGCCCGACTAGTATTTACGCAGTATTTT
CASSARLVFTQYF
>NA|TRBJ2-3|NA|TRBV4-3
TGCGCCAGCAGCCAAGATAAGGAACGAGGACCGCAGTATTTT
CASSQDKERGPQYF
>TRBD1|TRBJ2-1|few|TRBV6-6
TGTGCCAGCAGTCCCCGCAGGGGGTTCGATGAGCAGTTCTTC
CASSPRRGFDEQFF
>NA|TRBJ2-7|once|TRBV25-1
TGTGCCAGCAGTGAGGGCGGCAGGGGTCGACGCTCCTACGAGCAGTACTTC
CASSEGGRGRRSYEQYF
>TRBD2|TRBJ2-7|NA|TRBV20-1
TGCAGTGCTAGGCCCCAGAGGGTAGCGGGGAAAGGCGAGCAGTACTTC
CSARPQRVAGKGEQYF
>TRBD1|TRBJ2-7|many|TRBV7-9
TGTGCCAGCAGCTTATCGGACAGGAGGCAGTACTTC
CASSLSDRRQYF
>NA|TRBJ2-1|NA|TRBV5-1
TGCGCCAGCGGACCTTGGGGCAGGGCGAATGAGCAGTTCTTC
CASGPWGRANEQFF
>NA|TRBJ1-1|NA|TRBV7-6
TGTGCCAGCAGGCCTAGACCGGGCCCCAACATGAACACTGAAGCTTTCTTT
CASRPRPGPNMNTEAFF
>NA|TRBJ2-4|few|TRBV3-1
TGTGCCAGCAGCCAAAGAAGCGCCAAAAACATTCAGTACTTC
CASSQRSAKNIQYF
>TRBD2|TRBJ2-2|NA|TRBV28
TGTGCCAGCAGTCCGCCGTTTAGCGGGAGGGCCGCTGGGGAGCTGTTTTTT
CASSPPFSGRAAGELFF
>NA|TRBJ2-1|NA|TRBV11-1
TGTGCCAGCAGCTCGAGGCAAGCGAGACTAGAGAAAGAGACCCAGTTCTTC
CASSSRQARLEKETQFF
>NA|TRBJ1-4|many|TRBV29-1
TGCAGCGTTGCTCGGAGTAATGAAAAACTGTTTTTT
CSVARSNEKLFF
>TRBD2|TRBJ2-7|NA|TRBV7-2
TGTGCCAGCAGCTATCAGGCGACTAGCGGGTCCTACGAGCAGTACTTC
CASSYQATSGSYEQYF
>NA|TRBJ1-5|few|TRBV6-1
TGTGCCAGCACTTCCACCATTGGGGCCAATCAGCCCCAGCATTTT
CASTSTIGANQPQHF
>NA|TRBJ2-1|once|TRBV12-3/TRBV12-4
TGTGCCAGCACCGTTGACGGCTACGAGCAGTTCTTC
CASTVDGYEQFF
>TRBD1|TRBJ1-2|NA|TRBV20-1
TGCAGTGCTAACACACAGGGGGCGTGGGGCTACACCTTC
CSANTQGAWGYTF
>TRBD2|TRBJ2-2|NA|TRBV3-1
TGTGCCAGCAGCCAATTTTCCGGGAGGGAGAACACCGGGGAGCTGTTTTTT
CASSQFSGRENTGELFF
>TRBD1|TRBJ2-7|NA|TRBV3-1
TGTGCCAGCAGCCAAGCGGGGACAGGGGGGACCTACGAGCAGTACTTC
CASSQAGTGGTYEQYF
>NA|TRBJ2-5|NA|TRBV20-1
TGCAGTACTTCCGGGGACCTCTATCCTGTGCAGTACTTC
CSTSGDLYPVQYF
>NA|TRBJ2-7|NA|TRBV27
TGTGCCAGTGGCGCCAAGGGGCCCGGGGAGCAGTACTTC
CASGAKGPGEQYF
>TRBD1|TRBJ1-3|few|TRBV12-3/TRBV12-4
TGTGCCAGCAGTCCGTGGGACAGGCTTCCTGGAAACACCATATATTTT
CASSPWDRLPGNTIYF
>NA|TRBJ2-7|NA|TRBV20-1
TGCAGTGCTAGAGATGGGGGACGGAACTACGAGCAGTACTTC
CSARDGGRNYEQYF
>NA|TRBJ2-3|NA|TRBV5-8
TGTGCCAGCAGCTCACCGCCTTATCCCCCAGATACGCAGTATTTT
CASSSPPYPPDTQYF
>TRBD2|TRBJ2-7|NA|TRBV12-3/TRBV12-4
TGTGCCAGCAGTCCATCGGGGGGGGGTGTTCACGAGCAGTACTTC
CASSPSGGGVHEQYF
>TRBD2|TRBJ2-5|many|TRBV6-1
TGTGCCAGCAGCCGAACTAGCGGGGGGGATCAAGAGACCCAGTACTTC
CASSRTSGGDQETQYF
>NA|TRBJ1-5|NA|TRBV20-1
TGCAGTGCTAGCCGCAACGAGGCAGGTAGCAATCAGCCCCAGCATTTT
CSASRNEAGSNQPQHF
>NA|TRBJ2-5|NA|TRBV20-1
TGCAGTGCTAGAGGCGGAGGGGGCACGGGGACCCAGTACTTC
CSARGGGGTGTQYF
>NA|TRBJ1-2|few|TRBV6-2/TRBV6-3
TGTGCCAGCTCGACAGGTTTCGATGGCTACACCTTC
CASSTGFDGYTF
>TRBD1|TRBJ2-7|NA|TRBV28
TGTGCCAGCAGGACCAACTTGGGACAGGGGGTAGGCTACGAGCAGTACTTC
CASRTNLGQGVGYEQYF
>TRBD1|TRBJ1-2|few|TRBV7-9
TGTGCCAGCAGCTTAGGACAGGGGTCCCACTATGGCTACACCTTC
CASSLGQGSHYGYTF
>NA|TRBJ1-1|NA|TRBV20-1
TGCAGTGCTCCGAGACCCGAGCGGTCTGAAGCTTTCTTT
CSAPRPERSEAFF
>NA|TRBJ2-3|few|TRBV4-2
TGTGCCAGCAGCCGCGGTAGCTCGGACTCAGATACGCAGTATTTT
CASSRGSSDSDTQYF
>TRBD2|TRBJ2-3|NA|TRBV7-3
TGTGCCAGCAGCTTAAGCAGCGGGAGCCCCGGGGAAGATACGCAGTATTTT
CASSLSSGSPGEDTQYF
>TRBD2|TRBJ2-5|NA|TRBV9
TGTGCCAGCAGCGTAGAAGGACTAGCATTGGGAGAGACCCAGTACTTC
CASSVEGLALGETQYF
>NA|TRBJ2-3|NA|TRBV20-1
TGCAGTGCTAGTTGGACTGACTCAAACACAGATACGCAGTATTTT
CSASWTDSNTDTQYF
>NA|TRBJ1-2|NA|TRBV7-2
TGTACCAGCAGCTTGGGCTCGAGGTATGGCTACACCTTC
CTSSLGSRYGYTF
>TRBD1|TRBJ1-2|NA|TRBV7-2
TGTGCCAGCAGCTTATCCCAGGGGGACTATGGCTACACCTTC
CASSLSQGDYGYTF
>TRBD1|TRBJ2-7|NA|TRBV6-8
TGTGCCAGAGACCGGGACAGGGGGCCCTACGAGCAGTACTTC
CARDRDRGPYEQYF
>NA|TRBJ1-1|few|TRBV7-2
TGTGCCAGCAGCTTAAATCTGGTTCGGGGGACTGAAGCTTTCTTT
CASSLNLVRGTEAFF
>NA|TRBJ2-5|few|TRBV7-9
TGTGCCAGCAGCTTAGCGCGGGGTGCAAGGGAGACCCAGTACTTC
CASSLARGARETQYF
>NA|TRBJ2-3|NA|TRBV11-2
TGTGCCAGCAGCTTAAACAAAGCCACAGATACGCAGTATTTT
CASSLNKATDTQYF
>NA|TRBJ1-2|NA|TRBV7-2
TGTGCCAGCAGCTTAGGGGGGAGTAGCGGCTACACCTTC
CASSLGGSSGYTF
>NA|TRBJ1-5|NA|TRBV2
TGTGCCAGCAGTGGAGGGTCCGTTCAGCCCCAGCATTTT
CASSGGSVQPQHF
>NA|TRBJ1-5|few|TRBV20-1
TGCAGTGCTAGACCCCGGGACATCGGTACAGGGCCCCAGCATTTT
CSARPRDIGTGPQHF
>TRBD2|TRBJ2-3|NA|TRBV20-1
TGCAGTGCTAGAGATCTCCCAAGCGGGGGGGCCTTAGGTACGCAGTATTTT
CSARDLPSGGALGTQYF
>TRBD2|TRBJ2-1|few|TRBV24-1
TGTGCCACCACCGGGACTAGCGTTAATGAGCAGTTCTTC
CATTGTSVNEQFF
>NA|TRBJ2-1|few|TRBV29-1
TGCAGCGTTACTCAGGAGGAGGGGCACAATGAGCAGTTCTTC
CSVTQEEGHNEQFF
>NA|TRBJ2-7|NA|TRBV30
TGTGCCTGGAGTTCCCGGCTAGCGAACGAGCAGTACTTC
CAWSSRLANEQYF
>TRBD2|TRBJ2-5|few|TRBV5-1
TGCGCCAGCAGCCGCGGGACTAGCGGGAGGAAAGAGACCCAGTACTTC
CASSRGTSGRKETQYF
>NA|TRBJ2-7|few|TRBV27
TGTGCCAGCAGCTCCCTCGGAGGGGGCGTAAGCGAGCAGTACTTC
CASSSLGGGVSEQYF
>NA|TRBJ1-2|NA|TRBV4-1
TGCGCCAGCAGCCAAGTGTCGGGACCAAGCTATGGCTACACCTTC
CASSQVSGPSYGYTF
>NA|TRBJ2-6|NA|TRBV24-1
TGTGCCACCGGTGGGAGCTCTGGGGCCAACGTCCTGACTTTC
CATGGSSGANVLTF
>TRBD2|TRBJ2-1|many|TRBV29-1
TGCAGCGTTGGTGGGACTAGCGGGTTCAATGAGCAGTTCTTC
CSVGGTSGFNEQFF
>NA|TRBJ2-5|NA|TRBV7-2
TGTGCCAGCAGCTTAGGACTGCAAGGGGCCCAGTACTTC
CASSLGLQGAQYF
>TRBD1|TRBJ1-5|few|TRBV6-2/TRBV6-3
TGTGCCAGCAGTTACTTGGACAGGGAGAGCAATCAGCCCCAGCATTTT
CASSYLDRESNQPQHF